Listed below are T cell receptor beta chains from one sample, sequenced in a study of T cell responses to AZD1222 COVID-19 vaccine. The repertoire was sequenced with immunoSEQ multiplex PCR; TCRdb's copy has only in-frame clones and lacks some. The table records about 140,000 clones, approximately 95% of them present only once. Sequences were derived from peripheral blood, sampled on day 0 of MenACWY control vaccination. The origin of the receptors is an adult in good health. Both conserved end residues are part of each CDR3. The D gene is left open where the match is weak. Some rows have no size entry. The others give once, few or many, or a class for an expanded clone.

V gene,clone size,CDR3 length,J gene,D gene,CDR3 protein,CDR3 DNA
TRBV5-4,-,15,TRBJ2-7,-,CASSSWGKGSYEQYF,TGTGCCAGCAGCTCGTGGGGAAAAGGTTCCTACGAGCAGTACTTC
TRBV24-1,once,12,TRBJ2-1,-,CATSDLAREQFF,TGTGCCACCAGTGATTTGGCCCGAGAGCAGTTCTTC
TRBV5-4,-,16,TRBJ1-6,TRBD1,CASSLLGQSYNSPLHF,TGTGCCAGCAGCCTCCTGGGACAGAGTTATAATTCACCCCTCCACTTT
TRBV9,-,15,TRBJ1-1,TRBD1,CASSATGTGAFEAFF,TGTGCCAGCAGCGCCACCGGGACAGGGGCTTTTGAAGCTTTCTTT
TRBV6-4,-,15,TRBJ2-5,TRBD2,CASSVLAGVQETQYF,TGTGCCAGCAGTGTTCTAGCGGGAGTACAAGAGACCCAGTACTTC
TRBV3-1/TRBV3-2,-,17,TRBJ1-3,TRBD1,CASSRTTGKSSGNTIYF,TGTGCCAGCAGCCGAACGACAGGGAAGAGCTCTGGAAACACCATATATTTT
TRBV24-1,-,14,TRBJ2-3,-,CATSESGNGDTQYF,TGTGCCACCAGTGAATCCGGGAACGGAGATACGCAGTATTTT
TRBV14,-,17,TRBJ2-3,TRBD2,CASSQDWSGGPGDTQYF,TGTGCCAGCAGCCAAGATTGGTCGGGAGGGCCAGGAGATACGCAGTATTTT
TRBV7-2,-,16,TRBJ1-5,TRBD1,CASSLVGTGPNQPQHF,TGTGCCAGCAGCTTAGTCGGGACAGGCCCTAATCAGCCCCAGCATTTT
TRBV27,-,13,TRBJ1-1,-,CASSYRVNTEAFF,TGTGCCAGCAGTTACAGGGTTAACACTGAAGCTTTCTTT
TRBV5-5,-,17,TRBJ2-7,-,CASSDPGLLWTRYEQYF,TGTGCCAGCAGCGACCCCGGACTTCTATGGACACGATACGAGCAGTACTTC
TRBV5-4,-,14,TRBJ2-5,-,CASSPRTVQETQYF,TGTGCCAGCAGCCCGAGGACGGTACAAGAGACCCAGTACTTC
TRBV5-4,-,15,TRBJ2-5,-,CASSFQGGGQETQYF,TGTGCCAGCAGCTTCCAGGGTGGGGGCCAAGAGACCCAGTACTTC
TRBV9,once,16,TRBJ2-5,-,CASSAYLDGFQETQYF,TGTGCCAGCAGCGCCTACCTGGACGGCTTCCAAGAGACCCAGTACTTC
TRBV5-4,-,16,TRBJ1-2,TRBD1,CASTRDRGGTSYGYTF,TGTGCCAGCACCCGGGACAGGGGTGGAACTAGCTATGGCTACACCTTC
TRBV27,-,18,TRBJ2-2,TRBD1,CASRSEQGAPLNTGELFF,TGTGCCAGCAGATCGGAACAGGGGGCGCCCCTGAACACCGGGGAGCTGTTTTTT
TRBV3-1/TRBV3-2,-,17,TRBJ2-1,TRBD2,CASSQALAGGEYNEQFF,TGTGCCAGCAGCCAAGCCTTAGCGGGAGGGGAGTACAATGAGCAGTTCTTC
TRBV28,-,15,TRBJ1-1,-,CASSLSGRMNTEAFF,TGTGCCAGCAGTTTATCCGGCAGGATGAACACTGAAGCTTTCTTT
TRBV7-9,-,14,TRBJ1-5,-,CASSLVSSNQPQHF,TGTGCCAGCAGCTTAGTGTCCTCAAATCAGCCCCAGCATTTT
TRBV5-1,-,15,TRBJ1-2,TRBD1,CASSWSGTGGNGYTF,TGCGCCAGCAGCTGGTCCGGGACAGGGGGCAATGGCTACACCTTC
TRBV7-2,-,16,TRBJ2-3,TRBD2,CASSISGGLSTDTQYF,TGTGCCAGCAGCATTAGCGGGGGGCTCAGCACAGATACGCAGTATTTT
TRBV7-7,-,17,TRBJ1-1,-,CASSLGTSTPMNTEAFF,TGTGCCAGCAGCTTAGGGACAAGTACTCCCATGAACACTGAAGCTTTCTTT